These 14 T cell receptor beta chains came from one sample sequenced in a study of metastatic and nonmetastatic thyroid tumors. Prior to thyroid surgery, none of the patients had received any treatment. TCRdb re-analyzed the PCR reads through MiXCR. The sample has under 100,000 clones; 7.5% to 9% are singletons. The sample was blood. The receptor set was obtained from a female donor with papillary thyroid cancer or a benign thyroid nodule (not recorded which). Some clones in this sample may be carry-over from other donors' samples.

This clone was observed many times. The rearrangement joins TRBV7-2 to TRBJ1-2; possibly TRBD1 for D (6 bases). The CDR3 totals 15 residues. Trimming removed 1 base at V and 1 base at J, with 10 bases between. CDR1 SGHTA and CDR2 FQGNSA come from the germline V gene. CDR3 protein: CASSLGSGVNYGYTF. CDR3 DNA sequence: TGTGCCAGCAGCTTAGGGTCAGGGGTTAACTATGGCTACACCTTC.

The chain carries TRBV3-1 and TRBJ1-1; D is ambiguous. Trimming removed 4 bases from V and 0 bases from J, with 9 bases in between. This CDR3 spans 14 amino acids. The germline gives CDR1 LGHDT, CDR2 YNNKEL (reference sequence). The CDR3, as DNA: TGTGCCAGCAGCCCGACACGGATGAACACTGAAGCTTTCTTT. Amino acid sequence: CASSPTRMNTEAFF.

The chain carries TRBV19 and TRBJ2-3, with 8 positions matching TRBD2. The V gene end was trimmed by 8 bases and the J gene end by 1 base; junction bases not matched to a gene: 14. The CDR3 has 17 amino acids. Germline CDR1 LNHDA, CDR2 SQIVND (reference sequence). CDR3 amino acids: CASDLSGGRGGTDTQYF. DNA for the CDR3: TGTGCCAGTGATTTGAGCGGGGGCCGGGGCGGCACAGATACGCAGTATTTT.

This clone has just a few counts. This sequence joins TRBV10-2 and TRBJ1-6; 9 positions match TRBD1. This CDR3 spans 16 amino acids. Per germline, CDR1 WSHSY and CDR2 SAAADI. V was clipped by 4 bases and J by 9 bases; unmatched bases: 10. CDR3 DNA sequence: TGCGCCAGCAGTGGCTGGGACAGGGAGGCTTTTTCACCCCTCCACTTT. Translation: CASSGWDREAFSPLHF.

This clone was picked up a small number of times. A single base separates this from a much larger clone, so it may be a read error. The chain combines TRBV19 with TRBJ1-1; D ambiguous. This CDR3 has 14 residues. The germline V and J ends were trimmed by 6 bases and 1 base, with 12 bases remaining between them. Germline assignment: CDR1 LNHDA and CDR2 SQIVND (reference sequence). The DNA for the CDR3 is TGTGCCAGTAGCGCAGTCCGCCCGAACACTGAAGCTTTCTTT. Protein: CASSAVRPNTEAFF.

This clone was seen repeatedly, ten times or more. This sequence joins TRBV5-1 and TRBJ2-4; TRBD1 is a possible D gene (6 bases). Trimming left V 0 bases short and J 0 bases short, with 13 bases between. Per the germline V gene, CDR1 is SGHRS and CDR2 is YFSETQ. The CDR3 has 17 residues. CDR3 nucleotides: TGCGCCAGCAGCTTGGAGGACAGTTCCCTAGCCAAAAACATTCAGTACTTC. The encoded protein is CASSLEDSSLAKNIQYF. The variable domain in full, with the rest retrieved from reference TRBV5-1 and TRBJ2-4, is KAGVTQTPRYLIKTRGQQVTLSCSPISGHRSVSWYQQTPGQGLQFLFEYFSETQRNKGNFPGRFSGRQFSNSRSEMNVSTLELGDSALYLCASSLEDSSLAKNIQYFGAGTRLSVL.

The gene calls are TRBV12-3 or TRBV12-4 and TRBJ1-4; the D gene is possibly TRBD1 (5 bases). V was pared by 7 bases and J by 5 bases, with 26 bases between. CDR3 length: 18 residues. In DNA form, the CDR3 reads TGTGCCAGCACCGGATTCGAGGCAGCCGCAGGGATGAATGAAAAACTGTTTTTT. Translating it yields CASTGFEAAAGMNEKLFF.

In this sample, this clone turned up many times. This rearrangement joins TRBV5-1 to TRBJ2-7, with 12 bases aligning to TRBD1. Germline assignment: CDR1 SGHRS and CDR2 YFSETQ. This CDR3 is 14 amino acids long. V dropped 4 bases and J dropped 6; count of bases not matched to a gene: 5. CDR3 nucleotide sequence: TGCGCCAGCAGCCAGGGACAGGGGGCGGCCGAGCAGTACTTC. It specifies CASSQGQGAAEQYF.

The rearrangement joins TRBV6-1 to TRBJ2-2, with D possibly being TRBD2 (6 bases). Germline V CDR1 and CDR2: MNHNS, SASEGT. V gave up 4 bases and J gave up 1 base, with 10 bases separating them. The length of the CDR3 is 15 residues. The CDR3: CASSATSRNTGELFF. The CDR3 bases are TGTGCCAGCAGTGCAACTAGCAGGAACACCGGGGAGCTGTTTTTT.

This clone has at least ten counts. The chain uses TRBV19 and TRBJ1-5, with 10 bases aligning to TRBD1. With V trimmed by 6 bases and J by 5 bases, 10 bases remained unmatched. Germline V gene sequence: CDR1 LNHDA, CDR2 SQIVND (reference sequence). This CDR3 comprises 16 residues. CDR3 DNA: TGTGCCAGTAGGCTAGAAGACAGGGGGCCGGATCAGCCCCAGCATTTT. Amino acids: CASRLEDRGPDQPQHF.

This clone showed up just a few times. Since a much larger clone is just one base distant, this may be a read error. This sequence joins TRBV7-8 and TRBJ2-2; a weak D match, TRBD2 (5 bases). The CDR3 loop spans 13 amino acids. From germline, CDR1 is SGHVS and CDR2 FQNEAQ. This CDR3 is CGDGDGNTGDLFF. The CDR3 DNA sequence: TGTGGCGACGGGGATGGGAACACCGGGGATCTGTTTTTT.

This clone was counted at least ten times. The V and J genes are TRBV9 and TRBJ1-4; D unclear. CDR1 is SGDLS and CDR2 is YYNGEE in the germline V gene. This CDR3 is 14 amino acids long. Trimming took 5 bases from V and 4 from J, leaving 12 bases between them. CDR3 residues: CASSQRTFNEKLFF. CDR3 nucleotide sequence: TGTGCCAGCAGTCAACGCACTTTTAATGAAAAACTGTTTTTT.

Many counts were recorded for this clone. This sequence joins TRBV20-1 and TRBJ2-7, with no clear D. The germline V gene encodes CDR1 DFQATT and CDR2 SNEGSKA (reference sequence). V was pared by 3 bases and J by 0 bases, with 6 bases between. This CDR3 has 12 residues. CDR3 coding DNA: TGCAGTGCTAGTCCGAGCTCCTACGAGCAGTACTTC. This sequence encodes CSASPSSYEQYF.

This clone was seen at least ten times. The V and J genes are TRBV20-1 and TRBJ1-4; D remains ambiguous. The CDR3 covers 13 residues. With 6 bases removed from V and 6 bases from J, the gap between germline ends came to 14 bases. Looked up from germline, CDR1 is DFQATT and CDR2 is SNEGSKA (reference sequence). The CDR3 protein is CSAADNGDEKLFF. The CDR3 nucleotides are TGCAGTGCAGCCGATAACGGGGATGAAAAACTGTTTTTT.